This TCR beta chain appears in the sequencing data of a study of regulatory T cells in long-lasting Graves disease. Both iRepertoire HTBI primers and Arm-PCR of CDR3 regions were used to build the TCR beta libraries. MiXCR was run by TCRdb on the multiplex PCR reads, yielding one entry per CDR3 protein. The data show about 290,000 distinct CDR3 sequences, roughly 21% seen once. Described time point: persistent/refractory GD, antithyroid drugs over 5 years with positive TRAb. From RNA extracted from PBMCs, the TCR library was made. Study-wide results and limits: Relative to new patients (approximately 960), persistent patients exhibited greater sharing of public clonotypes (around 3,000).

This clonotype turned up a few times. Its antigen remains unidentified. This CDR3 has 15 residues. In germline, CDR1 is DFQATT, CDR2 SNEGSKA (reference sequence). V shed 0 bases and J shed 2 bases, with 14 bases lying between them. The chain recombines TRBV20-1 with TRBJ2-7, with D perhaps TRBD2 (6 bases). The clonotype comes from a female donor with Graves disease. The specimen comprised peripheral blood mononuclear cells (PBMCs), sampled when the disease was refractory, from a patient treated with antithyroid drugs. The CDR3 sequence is CSARDLGSGTYEQYF. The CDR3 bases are TGCAGTGCTAGAGATCTGGGTAGCGGAACCTACGAGCAGTACTTC.